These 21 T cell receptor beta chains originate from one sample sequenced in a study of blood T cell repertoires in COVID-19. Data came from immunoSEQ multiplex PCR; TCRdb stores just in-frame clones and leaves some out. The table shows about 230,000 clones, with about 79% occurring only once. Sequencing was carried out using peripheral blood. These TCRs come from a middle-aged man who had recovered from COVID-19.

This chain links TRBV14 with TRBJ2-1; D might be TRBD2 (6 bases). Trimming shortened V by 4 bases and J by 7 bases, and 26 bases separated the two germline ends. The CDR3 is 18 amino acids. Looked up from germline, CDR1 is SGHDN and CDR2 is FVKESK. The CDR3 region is CASSRHGTPRYEGNEQFF. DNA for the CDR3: TGTGCCAGCAGCCGTCACGGGACTCCGCGTTATGAGGGGAATGAGCAGTTCTTC. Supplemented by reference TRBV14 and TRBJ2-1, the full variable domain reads EAGVTQFPSHSVIEKGQTVTLRCDPISGHDNLYWYRRVMGKEIKFLLHFVKESKQDESGMPNNRFLAERTGGTYSTLKVQPAELEDSGVYFCASSRHGTPRYEGNEQFFGPGTRLTVL.

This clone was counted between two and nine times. The CDR3 bases are TGTGCCAGCAGCGTAGAAGGGGTTAGGAACACTGAAGCTTTCTTT. Its protein product is CASSVEGVRNTEAFF. The gene calls are TRBV9 and TRBJ1-1; possibly TRBD1 for D (5 bases). The germline V gene has CDR1 SGDLS and CDR2 YYNGEE. The CDR3 covers 15 residues. V was shortened by 0 bases and J by 1 base, with 10 bases between the two germline ends.

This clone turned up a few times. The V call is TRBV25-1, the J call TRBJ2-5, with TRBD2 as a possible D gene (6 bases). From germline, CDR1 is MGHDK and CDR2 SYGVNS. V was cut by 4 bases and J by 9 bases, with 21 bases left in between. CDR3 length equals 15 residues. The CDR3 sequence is CASSVPGLLARPQYF. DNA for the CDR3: TGTGCCAGCAGTGTCCCGGGACTCCTAGCACGGCCCCAGTACTTC.

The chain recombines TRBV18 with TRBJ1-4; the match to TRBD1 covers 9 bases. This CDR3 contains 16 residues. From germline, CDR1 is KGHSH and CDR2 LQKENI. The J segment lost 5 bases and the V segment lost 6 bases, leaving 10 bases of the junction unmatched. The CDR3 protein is CASSRTRDRENEKLFF. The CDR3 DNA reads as TGTGCCAGCTCGCGGACCCGGGACAGGGAGAATGAAAAACTGTTTTTT. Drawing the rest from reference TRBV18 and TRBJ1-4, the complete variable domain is NAGVMQNPRHLVRRRGQEARLRCSPMKGHSHVYWYRQLPEEGLKFMVYLQKENIIDESGMPKERFSAEFPKEGPSILRIQQVVRGDSAAYFCASSRTRDRENEKLFFGSGTQLSVL.

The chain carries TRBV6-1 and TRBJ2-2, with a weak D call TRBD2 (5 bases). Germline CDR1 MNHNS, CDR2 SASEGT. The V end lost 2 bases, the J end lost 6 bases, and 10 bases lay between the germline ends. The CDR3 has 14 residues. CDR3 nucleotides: TGTGCCAGCAGTGAAATGAGGGTGGCCGGGGAGCTGTTTTTT. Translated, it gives CASSEMRVAGELFF.

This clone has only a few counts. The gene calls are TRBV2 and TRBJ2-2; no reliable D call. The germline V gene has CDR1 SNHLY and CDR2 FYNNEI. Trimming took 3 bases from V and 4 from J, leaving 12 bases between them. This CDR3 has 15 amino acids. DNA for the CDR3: TGTGCCAGCAGTGATGAACAGCTATCCACCGGGGAGCTGTTTTTT. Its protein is CASSDEQLSTGELFF.

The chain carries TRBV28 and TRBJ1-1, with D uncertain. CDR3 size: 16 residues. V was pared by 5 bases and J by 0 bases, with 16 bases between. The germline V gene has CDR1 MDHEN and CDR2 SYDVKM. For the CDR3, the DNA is TGTGCCAGCAGTCCATGGGAGGGTGGGATGAACACTGAAGCTTTCTTT. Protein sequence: CASSPWEGGMNTEAFF.

CDR3 in amino acids: CASSGDRVGERPQHF. As DNA, the CDR3 is TGTGCCAGCAGTGGGGACAGGGTAGGAGAGCGGCCCCAGCATTTT. V gene TRBV6-2 or TRBV6-3 combines with J gene TRBJ1-5; TRBD1 aligns across 9 bases. From germline, CDR1 is MNHEY and CDR2 SVGEGT. The V segment lost 5 bases and the J segment 9 bases; nucleotides outside the gene matches: 11. This CDR3 region has 15 residues.

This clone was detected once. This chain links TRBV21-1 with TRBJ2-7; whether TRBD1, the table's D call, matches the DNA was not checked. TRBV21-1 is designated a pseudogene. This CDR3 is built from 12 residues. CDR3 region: CASSPEDYEQYF. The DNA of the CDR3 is TGTGCCAGCAGCCCAGAAGACTACGAGCAGTACTTC.

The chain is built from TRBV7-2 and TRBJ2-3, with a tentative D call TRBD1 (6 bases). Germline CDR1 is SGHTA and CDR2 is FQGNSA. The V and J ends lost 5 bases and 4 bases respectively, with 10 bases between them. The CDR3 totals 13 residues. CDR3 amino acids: CASSPEGADTQYF. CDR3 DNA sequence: TGTGCCAGCAGCCCCGAGGGGGCAGATACGCAGTATTTT.

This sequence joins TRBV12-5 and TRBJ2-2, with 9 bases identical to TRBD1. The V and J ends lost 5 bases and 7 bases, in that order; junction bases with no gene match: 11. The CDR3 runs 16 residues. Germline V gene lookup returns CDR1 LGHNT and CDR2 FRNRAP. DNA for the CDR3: TGTGCTAGTGGTACACAGGGGGCGCAGAGGATCGGGGAGCTGTTTTTT. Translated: CASGTQGAQRIGELFF.

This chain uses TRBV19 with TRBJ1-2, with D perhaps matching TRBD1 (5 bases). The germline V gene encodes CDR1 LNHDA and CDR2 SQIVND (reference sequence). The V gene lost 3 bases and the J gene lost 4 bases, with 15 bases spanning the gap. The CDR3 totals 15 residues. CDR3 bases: TGTGCCAGTAGTATTTGGGGCACGCCTAGCTATGGCTACACCTTC. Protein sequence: CASSIWGTPSYGYTF.

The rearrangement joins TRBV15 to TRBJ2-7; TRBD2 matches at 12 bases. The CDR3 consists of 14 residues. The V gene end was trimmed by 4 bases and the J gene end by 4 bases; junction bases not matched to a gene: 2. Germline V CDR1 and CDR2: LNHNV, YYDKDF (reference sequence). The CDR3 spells CATSIGLAGYEQYF. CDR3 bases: TGTGCCACCAGCATTGGACTAGCGGGGTACGAGCAGTACTTC.

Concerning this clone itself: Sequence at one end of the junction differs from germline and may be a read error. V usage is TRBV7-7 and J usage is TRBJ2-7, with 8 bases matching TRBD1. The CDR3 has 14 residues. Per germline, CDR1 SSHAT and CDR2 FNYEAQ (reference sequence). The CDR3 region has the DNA TGTGCTAGCAGCTCATCAAGGCAGGGGGCCAAGCAGTACTTC. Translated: CASSSSRQGAKQYF.

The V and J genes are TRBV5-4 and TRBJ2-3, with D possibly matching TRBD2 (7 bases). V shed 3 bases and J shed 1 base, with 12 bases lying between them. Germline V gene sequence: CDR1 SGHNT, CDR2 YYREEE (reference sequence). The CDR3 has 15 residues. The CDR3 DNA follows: TGTGCCAGCAGCTCCGGCGGGGGCCGCACAGATACGCAGTATTTT. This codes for CASSSGGGRTDTQYF.

The CDR3 coding sequence is TGTGCCAGCAGCGCCGGGACTAGCGGCTACAATGAGCAGTTCTTC. It specifies CASSAGTSGYNEQFF. J is TRBJ2-1 and V is TRBV9; 11 nucleotides align to TRBD2. The junction had 2 bases not matched to a gene; V was cut back by 3 bases and J by 3 bases. In germline, CDR1 is SGDLS, CDR2 YYNGEE. This CDR3 has 15 amino acids.

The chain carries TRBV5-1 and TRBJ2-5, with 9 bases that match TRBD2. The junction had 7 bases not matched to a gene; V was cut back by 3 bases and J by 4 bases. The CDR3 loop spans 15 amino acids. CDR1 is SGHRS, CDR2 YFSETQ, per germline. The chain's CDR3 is CASSSNSGGGETQYF. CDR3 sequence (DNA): TGCGCCAGCAGCTCGAATAGCGGGGGTGGAGAGACCCAGTACTTC.

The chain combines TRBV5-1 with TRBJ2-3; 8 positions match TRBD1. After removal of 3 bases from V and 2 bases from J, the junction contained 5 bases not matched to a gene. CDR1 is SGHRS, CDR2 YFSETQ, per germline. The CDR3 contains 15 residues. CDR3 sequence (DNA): TGCGCCAGCAGCTCCTGGACAGGGAACACAGATACGCAGTATTTT. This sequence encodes CASSSWTGNTDTQYF.

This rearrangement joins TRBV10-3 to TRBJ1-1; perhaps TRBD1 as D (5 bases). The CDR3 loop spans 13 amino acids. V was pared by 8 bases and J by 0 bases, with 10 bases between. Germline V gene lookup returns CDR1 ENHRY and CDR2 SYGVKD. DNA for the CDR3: TGTGCCATCCAAGACAGCATGAACACTGAAGCTTTCTTT. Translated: CAIQDSMNTEAFF.

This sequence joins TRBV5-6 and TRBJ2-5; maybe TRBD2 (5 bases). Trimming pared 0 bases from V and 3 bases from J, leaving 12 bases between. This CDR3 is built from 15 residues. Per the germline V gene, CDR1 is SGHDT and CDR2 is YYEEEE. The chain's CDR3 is CASSLDPAAEETQYF. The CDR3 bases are TGTGCCAGCAGCTTGGACCCCGCAGCGGAAGAGACCCAGTACTTC.

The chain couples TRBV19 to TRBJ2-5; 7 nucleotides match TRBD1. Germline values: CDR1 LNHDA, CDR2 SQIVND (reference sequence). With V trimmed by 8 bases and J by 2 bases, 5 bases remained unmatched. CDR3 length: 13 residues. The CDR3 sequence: CASSGTAQETQYF. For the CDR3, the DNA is TGTGCCAGTTCCGGGACAGCGCAAGAGACCCAGTACTTC.